The 2 T cell receptor beta chains presented below share a single source sample, sequenced in a study of blood T cell repertoires in COVID-19. The repertoire was sequenced with immunoSEQ multiplex PCR; TCRdb's copy has only in-frame clones and lacks some. This sample has about 220,000 clones, with 80% to 90% found just once. Sequenced input: peripheral blood. The receptors stem from a woman in her fifties or sixties who had recovered from COVID-19.

V is TRBV2 and J is TRBJ2-7; possibly TRBD2 for D (5 bases). With 2 bases removed from V and 3 bases from J, the gap between germline ends came to 17 bases. Germline CDR1 reads SNHLY; CDR2 reads FYNNEI. The CDR3 totals 16 residues. CDR3 region: CASSENGLADGYEQYF. DNA of the CDR3: TGTGCCAGCAGTGAAAACGGCCTAGCAGACGGCTACGAGCAGTACTTC. Complete variable domain (other parts from reference TRBV2 and TRBJ2-7): EPEVTQTPSHQVTQMGQEVILRCVPISNHLYFYWYRQILGQKVEFLVSFYNNEISEKSEIFDDQFSVERPDGSNFTLKIRSTKLEDSAMYFCASSENGLADGYEQYFGPGTRLTVT.

The chain is built from TRBV12-5 and TRBJ1-2; 7 bases match TRBD1. The CDR3 sequence is 14 residues long. J gave up 3 bases and V 6 bases, and 7 bases lay outside the gene matches. Germline CDR1 LGHNT, CDR2 FRNRAP. The CDR3 spells CASGLQGNYYGYTF. DNA for the CDR3: TGTGCTAGTGGGTTACAGGGGAACTACTATGGCTACACCTTC.